What follows is one TCR beta chain and its context. This clone's antigen is unknown. No qualities accompany the bases; no much larger clone lies one base away. RNA was extracted using the RNeasy kit, and about 0.5 to 1 microgram was reverse transcribed with random hexamers. The immunoSEQ multiplex PCR assay, which covers 54 Vbeta and 13 Jbeta segments, was used to amplify TCR beta CDR3 regions. To correct PCR amplification bias, a synthetic template baseline was used for both primer optimization and computational correction. From the authors' description of their analysis: Reads were annotated to V, D and J genes according to IMGT and were analyzed with immunoSEQ Analyzer, with only productive sequences retained. To calculate clonality, Shannon entropy was normalized by log2 of the number of productive unique sequences and then subtracted from one. Public and private clones were assessed among the 100 most prevalent clones of each patient and control. Clones were defined as Susac-specific when absent from the healthy and MS cohorts, from 1,000 to 1,100 published viral clones and from other ImmuneACCESS disease sequences. TCRdb redid the processing of the public reads, applying fastp at Q25 and MiXCR, and retained in-frame beta chains. Rows with one shared CDR3 protein collapse into an entry with the most common genes and DNA. The V and J calls reflect TCRdb's pipeline rather than the authors' work. Within this sample are roughly 200,000 distinct CDR3 sequences, with just under 95% of them counted one time only. Clones ranked in the top ten supply 0.1% of the sample.

Trimming leaves V shorter by 3 bases and J shorter by 11 bases, with the junction holding 9 bases beyond the gene matches. The cysteine opens and the phenylalanine closes a CDR3 of 13 amino acids. The kept DNA is CDR3 alone, 39 bases in frame from the first base. CDR1 and CDR2, looked up from the germline V gene (reference sequence), are GTSNPN and SVGIG. Peripheral blood CD8+ and CD4+ T cells from healthy donors, Susac syndrome patients and multiple sclerosis patients were profiled by high-throughput TCR beta sequencing. Healthy donors were included as age- and sex-matched controls. Bulk CD8+ and CD4+ T cells were purified magnetically by negative isolation, whereas CD8+ TEMRA cells were enriched by FACS. Blood was drawn into EDTA tubes, processed within 24 hours, and PBMCs were isolated by density gradient centrifugation. PBMCs intended for TCR sequencing were cryopreserved in liquid nitrogen and thawed later in a water bath at 37 degrees C. The sorted or isolated CD4+, CD8+ and CD8+ TEMRA cells reached a purity of at least 90%.

The source of the sample is a study of CD8 T cells in Susac syndrome (dated by TCRdb to between 2018 and 2021). General notes on the study: Whether CD8+ T cell activation and differentiation in Susac syndrome was antigen driven was tested using repertoire sequencing. Study-level results and caveats: The study acknowledged that relatively few individuals were included in the TCR sequencing and HLA analysis.

What was sequenced was CD4+ T cells from PBMCs. This TCR was recovered from a human donor in good health. The chain was built from TRBV30 and TRBJ1-4; a stretch of 7 junction bases matches TRBD1. The DNA reads as follows: TGTGCCTGGAGAACGGACAGGCAAGGGAAACTGTTTTTT. It is translated as CAWRTDRQGKLFF.